One T cell receptor beta chain is described in this entry. The data are from a study of T cells in Graves' hyperthyroidism and ophthalmopathy. This CDR3 is built from 17 residues. V was cut by 3 bases and J by 1 base, with 16 bases left in between. Germline V gene lookup returns CDR1 SGHTA and CDR2 FQGNSA. Regions amplified from RNA transcripts were the TCR beta CDR3 regions. HTBI primers were used for first-round RT-PCR of the TCR CDR3. TCRdb recomputed calls from the multiplex PCR reads with MiXCR, one row per CDR3 protein. The table shows about 96,000 distinct CDR3 sequences, with over 50% occurring only once.

Sequenced sample: blood. The chain combines TRBV7-2 with TRBJ1-3, with a tentative D call TRBD1 (6 bases). This clonotype was sampled from a woman in her thirties or forties with Graves' hyperthyroidism. The CDR3 bases are TGTGCCAGCAGCTTGAAGGGAGGGACAAGTTCTGGAAACACCATATATTTT. It is translated as CASSLKGGTSSGNTIYF.